The rows below give T cell receptor beta chains drawn from one sample of a study of tumour-infiltrating T cells in Burkitt lymphoma. The repertoire was sequenced with immunoSEQ multiplex PCR; TCRdb's copy has only in-frame clones and lacks some. The sample records thousands of clones, over 70% being singletons. Sequencing was done on a sample of tumor tissue. The receptors come from a human donor with diffuse large B-cell lymphoma. The CDR3 runs from the conserved cysteine through the conserved F or W. The D gene is left open where the match is weak. Expanded clones are given a class, and other clones once, few, many or no size at all.

d_call | j_call | v_call | clone_size | cdr3_aa | cdr3_nt
- | TRBJ2-3 | TRBV25-1 | - | CASSEEKAAPDTQYF | TGTGCCAGCAGTGAAGAGAAGGCTGCTCCAGATACGCAGTATTTT
- | TRBJ2-1 | TRBV20-1 | few | CSANPGNEQFF | TGCAGTGCTAATCCGGGCAATGAGCAGTTCTTC
- | TRBJ1-1 | TRBV7-2 | - | CASSLTVNTEAFF | TGTGCCAGCAGCTTGACAGTGAACACTGAAGCTTTCTTT
- | TRBJ1-1 | TRBV19 | - | CASTRGSNTEAFF | TGTGCCAGTACAAGGGGCTCTAACACTGAAGCTTTCTTT
TRBD2 | TRBJ2-1 | TRBV9 | few | CASSSQGRGSDEQFF | TGTGCCAGCAGCTCCCAAGGGAGGGGTAGCGATGAGCAGTTCTTC
- | TRBJ1-5 | TRBV15 | few | CATSRDLAGNQPQHF | TGTGCCACCAGCAGAGATCTTGCGGGAAATCAGCCCCAGCATTTT
- | TRBJ1-4 | TRBV6-1 | - | CASSEVAGPTSLNEKLFF | TGTGCCAGCAGTGAAGTGGCAGGCCCTACCTCTCTTAATGAAAAACTGTTTTTT
TRBD2 | TRBJ2-7 | TRBV4-3 | large | CASSQDLREGLAGGPWYEQYF | TGCGCCAGCAGCCAAGATCTACGGGAGGGACTAGCGGGGGGACCCTGGTACGAGCAGTACTTC
TRBD2 | TRBJ2-1 | TRBV10-2 | - | CASSADRGGMINEQFF | TGCGCCAGCAGTGCCGACCGGGGGGGGATGATCAATGAGCAGTTCTTC
- | TRBJ2-4 | TRBV6-5 | - | CASSYGGIQYF | TGTGCCAGCAGTTACGGTGGCATTCAGTACTTC
- | TRBJ1-2 | TRBV5-4 | - | CASSLGGDNYGYTF | TGTGCCAGCAGCTTGGGAGGGGACAACTATGGCTACACCTTC
TRBD1 | TRBJ1-6 | TRBV27 | few | CASSLGWTGTVNSPLHF | TGTGCCAGCAGTTTGGGGTGGACCGGGACAGTGAATTCACCCCTCCACTTT
- | TRBJ1-6 | TRBV7-2 | - | CASSLGRRDNSPLHF | TGTGCCAGCAGCTTGGGCAGGCGAGATAATTCACCCCTCCACTTT
- | TRBJ1-1 | TRBV9 | few | CASSATGNTEAFF | TGTGCCAGCAGCGCGACAGGGAACACTGAAGCTTTCTTT
TRBD1 | TRBJ1-2 | TRBV7-2 | - | CASSLALRGRFDGYTF | TGTGCCAGCAGCTTAGCGCTAAGGGGGCGTTTTGATGGCTACACCTTC
- | TRBJ2-2 | TRBV5-5 | - | CASSFSWWDTGELFF | TGTGCCAGCAGCTTCTCTTGGTGGGACACCGGGGAGCTGTTTTTT
- | TRBJ2-5 | TRBV14 | few | CASSLIRAMETQYF | TGTGCCAGCAGCCTGATTCGGGCGATGGAGACCCAGTACTTC
- | TRBJ2-5 | TRBV7-9 | - | CASSLTGRQETQYF | TGTGCCAGCAGCTTGACAGGGAGGCAAGAGACCCAGTACTTC
- | TRBJ2-4 | TRBV5-1 | few | CASSFEGPLAKNIQYF | TGCGCCAGCAGCTTCGAAGGGCCGCTAGCCAAAAACATTCAGTACTTC
- | TRBJ2-5 | TRBV20-1 | - | CSAIKATQYF | TGCAGTGCTATAAAAGCGACCCAGTACTTC
TRBD1 | TRBJ1-6 | TRBV5-1 | - | CASGPGQGDSPLHF | TGCGCCAGCGGGCCGGGACAGGGTGATTCACCCCTCCACTTT
TRBD2 | TRBJ2-1 | TRBV4-2 | - | CASSLAGGPREQFF | TGTGCCAGCAGCCTAGCGGGGGGGCCAAGGGAGCAGTTCTTC
- | TRBJ2-7 | TRBV19 | - | CASSLVAQALRGEQYF | TGTGCCAGTAGTTTAGTGGCACAGGCTCTTAGGGGCGAGCAGTACTTC